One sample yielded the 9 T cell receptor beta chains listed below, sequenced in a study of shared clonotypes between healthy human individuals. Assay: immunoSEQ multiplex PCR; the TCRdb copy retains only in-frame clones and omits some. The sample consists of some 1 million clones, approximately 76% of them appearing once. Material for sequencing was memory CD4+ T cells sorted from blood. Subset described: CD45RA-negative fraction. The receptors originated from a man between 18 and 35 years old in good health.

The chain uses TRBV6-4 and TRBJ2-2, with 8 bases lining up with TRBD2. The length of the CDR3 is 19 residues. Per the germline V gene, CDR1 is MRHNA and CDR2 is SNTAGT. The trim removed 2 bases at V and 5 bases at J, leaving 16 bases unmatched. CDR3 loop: CASSDLRLASSTWTGELFF. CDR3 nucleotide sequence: TGTGCCAGCAGTGACCTCCGACTAGCGTCCAGTACCTGGACCGGGGAGCTGTTTTTT.

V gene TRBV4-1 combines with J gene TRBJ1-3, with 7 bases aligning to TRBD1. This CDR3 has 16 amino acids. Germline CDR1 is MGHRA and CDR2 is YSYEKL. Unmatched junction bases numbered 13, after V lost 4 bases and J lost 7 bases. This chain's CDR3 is CASSPTGTGQSNTIYF. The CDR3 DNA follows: TGCGCCAGCAGCCCCACAGGGACGGGACAGAGTAACACCATATATTTT.

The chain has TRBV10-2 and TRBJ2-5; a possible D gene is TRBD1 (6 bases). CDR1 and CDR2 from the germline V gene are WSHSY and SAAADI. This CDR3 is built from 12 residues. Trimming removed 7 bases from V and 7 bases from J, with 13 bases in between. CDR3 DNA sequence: TGCGCCAGCACGGCAGGGGTGGGGACCCAGTACTTC. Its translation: CASTAGVGTQYF.

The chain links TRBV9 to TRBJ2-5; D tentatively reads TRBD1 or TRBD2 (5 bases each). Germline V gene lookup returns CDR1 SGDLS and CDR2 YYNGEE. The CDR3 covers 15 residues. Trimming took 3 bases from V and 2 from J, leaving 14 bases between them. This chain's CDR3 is CASSGGRANQETQYF. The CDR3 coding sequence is TGTGCCAGCAGCGGGGGACGGGCGAATCAAGAGACCCAGTACTTC.

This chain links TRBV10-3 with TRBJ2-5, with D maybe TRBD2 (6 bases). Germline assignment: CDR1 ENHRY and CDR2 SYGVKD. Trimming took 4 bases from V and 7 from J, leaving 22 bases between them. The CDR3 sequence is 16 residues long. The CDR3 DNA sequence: TGTGCCATCAGTGGTTCAACGGACGGGGGATTTGGGACCCAGTACTTC. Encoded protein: CAISGSTDGGFGTQYF.

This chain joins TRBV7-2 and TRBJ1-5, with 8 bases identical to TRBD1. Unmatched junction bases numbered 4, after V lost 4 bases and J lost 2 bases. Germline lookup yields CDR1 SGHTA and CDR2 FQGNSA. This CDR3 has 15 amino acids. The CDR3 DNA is TGTGCCAGCAGCTCCGGACAGGGCGGCAATCAGCCCCAGCATTTT. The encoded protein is CASSSGQGGNQPQHF. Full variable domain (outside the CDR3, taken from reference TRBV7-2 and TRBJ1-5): GAGVSQSPSNKVTEKGKDVELRCDPISGHTALYWYRQSLGQGLEFLIYFQGNSAPDKSGLPSDRFSAERTGGSVSTLTIQRTQQEDSAVYLCASSSGQGGNQPQHFGDGTRLSIL.

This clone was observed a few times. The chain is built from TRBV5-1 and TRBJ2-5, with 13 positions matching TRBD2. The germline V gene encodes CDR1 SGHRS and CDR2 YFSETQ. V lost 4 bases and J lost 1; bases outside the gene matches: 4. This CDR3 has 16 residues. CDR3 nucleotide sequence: TGCGCCAGCAGCCCAACTAGCGGGAGGGCCCAAGAGACCCAGTACTTC. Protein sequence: CASSPTSGRAQETQYF.

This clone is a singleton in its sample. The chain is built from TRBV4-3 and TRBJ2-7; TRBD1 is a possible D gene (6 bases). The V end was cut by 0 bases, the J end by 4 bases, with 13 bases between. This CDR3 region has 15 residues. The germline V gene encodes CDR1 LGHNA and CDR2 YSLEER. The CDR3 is CASSQDPTGPYEQYF. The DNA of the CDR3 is TGCGCCAGCAGCCAAGACCCAACAGGGCCTTACGAGCAGTACTTC.

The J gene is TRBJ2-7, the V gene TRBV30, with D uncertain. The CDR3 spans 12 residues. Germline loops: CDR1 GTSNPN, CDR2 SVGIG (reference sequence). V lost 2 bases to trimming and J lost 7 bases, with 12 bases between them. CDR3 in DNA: TGTGCCTGGAGTAATAGGGTGGGGGAGCAGTACTTC. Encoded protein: CAWSNRVGEQYF.